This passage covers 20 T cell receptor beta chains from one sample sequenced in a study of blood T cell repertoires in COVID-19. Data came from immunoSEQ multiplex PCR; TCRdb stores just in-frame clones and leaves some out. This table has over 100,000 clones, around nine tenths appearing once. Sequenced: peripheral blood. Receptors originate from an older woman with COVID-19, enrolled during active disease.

The CDR3 is CASTGPRGGSGELFF. In nucleotides, the CDR3 is TGTGCCAGCACCGGACCGCGGGGGGGCTCCGGGGAGCTGTTTTTT. This sequence joins TRBV2 and TRBJ2-2; TRBD2 agrees at 9 bases. CDR3 size: 15 residues. With 7 bases clipped from V and 6 bases from J, the junction kept 9 bases outside the gene matches. CDR1 and CDR2 from the germline V gene are SNHLY and FYNNEI.

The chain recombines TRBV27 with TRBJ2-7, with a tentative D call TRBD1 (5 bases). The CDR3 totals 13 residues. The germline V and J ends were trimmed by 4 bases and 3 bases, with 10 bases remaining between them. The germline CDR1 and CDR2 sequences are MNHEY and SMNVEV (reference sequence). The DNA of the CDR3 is TGTGCCAGCAGTTCGGGTCAGGGCTACGAGCAGTACTTC. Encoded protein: CASSSGQGYEQYF.

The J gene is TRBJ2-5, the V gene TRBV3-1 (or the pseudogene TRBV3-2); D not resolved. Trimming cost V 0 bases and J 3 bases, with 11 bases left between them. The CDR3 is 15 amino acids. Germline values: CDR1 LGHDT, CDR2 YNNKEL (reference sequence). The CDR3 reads CASSQDHRSEETQYF. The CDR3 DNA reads TGTGCCAGCAGCCAAGATCACCGGTCTGAAGAGACCCAGTACTTC.

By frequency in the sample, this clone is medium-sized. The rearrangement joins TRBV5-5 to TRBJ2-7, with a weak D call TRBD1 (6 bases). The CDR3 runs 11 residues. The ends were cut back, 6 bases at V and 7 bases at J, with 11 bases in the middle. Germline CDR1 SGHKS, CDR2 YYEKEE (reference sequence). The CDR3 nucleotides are TGTGCCAGCACCCAGGGGAGAGAGCAGTACTTC. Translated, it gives CASTQGREQYF.

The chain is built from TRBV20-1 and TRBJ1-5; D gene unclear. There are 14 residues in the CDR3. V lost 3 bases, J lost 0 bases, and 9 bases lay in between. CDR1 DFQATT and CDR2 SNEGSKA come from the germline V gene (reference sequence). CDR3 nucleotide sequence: TGCAGTGCTAGTGGGCGGGTTAGCAATCAGCCCCAGCATTTT. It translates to CSASGRVSNQPQHF.

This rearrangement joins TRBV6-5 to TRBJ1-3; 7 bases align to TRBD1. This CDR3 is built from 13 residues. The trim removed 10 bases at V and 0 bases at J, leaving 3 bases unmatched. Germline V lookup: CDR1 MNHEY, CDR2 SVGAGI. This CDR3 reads CAIGGASGNTIYF. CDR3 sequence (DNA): TGTGCCATAGGGGGCGCCTCTGGAAACACCATATATTTT.

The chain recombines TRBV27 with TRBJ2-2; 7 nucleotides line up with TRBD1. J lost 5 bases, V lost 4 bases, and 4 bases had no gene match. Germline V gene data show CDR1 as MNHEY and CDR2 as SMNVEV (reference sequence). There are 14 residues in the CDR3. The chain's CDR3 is CASSSQGKTGELFF. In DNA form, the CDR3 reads TGTGCCAGCAGTTCACAGGGGAAAACCGGGGAGCTGTTTTTT.

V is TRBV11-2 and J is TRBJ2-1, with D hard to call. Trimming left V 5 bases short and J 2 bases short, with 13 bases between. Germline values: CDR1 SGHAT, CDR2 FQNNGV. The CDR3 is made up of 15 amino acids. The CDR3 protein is CASSRSRYPYNEQFF. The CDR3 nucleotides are TGTGCCAGCAGCCGCTCGCGCTATCCCTACAATGAGCAGTTCTTC.

The CDR3 sequence is CASSYLGGYGYTF. In DNA form, the CDR3 reads TGTGCCAGCAGTTACCTTGGGGGGTATGGCTACACCTTC. V and J are TRBV6-6 and TRBJ1-2; D possibly corresponds to TRBD1 (5 bases). V lost 2 bases to trimming and J lost 5 bases, with 9 bases between them. Germline assignment: CDR1 MNHNY and CDR2 SVGAGI (reference sequence). The CDR3 extends over 13 amino acids.

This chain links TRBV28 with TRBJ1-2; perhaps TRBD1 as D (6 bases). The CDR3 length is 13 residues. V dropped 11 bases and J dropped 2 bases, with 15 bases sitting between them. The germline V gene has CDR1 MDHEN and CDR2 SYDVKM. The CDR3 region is CAGRNRDNYGYTF. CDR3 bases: TGTGCCGGCCGAAACAGGGACAACTATGGCTACACCTTC.

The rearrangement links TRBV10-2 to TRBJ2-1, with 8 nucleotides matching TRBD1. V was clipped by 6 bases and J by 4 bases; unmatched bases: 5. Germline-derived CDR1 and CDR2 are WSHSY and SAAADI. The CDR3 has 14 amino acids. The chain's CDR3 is CASSTDRVYNEQFF. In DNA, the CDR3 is TGCGCCAGCAGCACGGACAGGGTATACAATGAGCAGTTCTTC.

The CDR3 loop is CASSQDFGDRSYNEQFF. The CDR3 DNA sequence: TGTGCCAGCAGCCAAGATTTCGGGGACAGGTCCTACAATGAGCAGTTCTTC. The chain employs TRBV4-2 and TRBJ2-1; 8 bases are a match to TRBD1. The junction had 5 bases not matched to a gene; V was cut back by 0 bases and J by 1 base. Germline CDR1 is LGHNA and CDR2 is YNFKEQ. The CDR3 contains 17 residues.

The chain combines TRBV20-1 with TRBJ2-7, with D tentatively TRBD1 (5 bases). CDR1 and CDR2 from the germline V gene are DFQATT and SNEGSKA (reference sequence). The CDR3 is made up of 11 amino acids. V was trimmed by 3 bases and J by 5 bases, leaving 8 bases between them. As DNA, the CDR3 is TGCAGTGCTAGCAAGGGGAACGAGCAGTACTTC. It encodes CSASKGNEQYF.

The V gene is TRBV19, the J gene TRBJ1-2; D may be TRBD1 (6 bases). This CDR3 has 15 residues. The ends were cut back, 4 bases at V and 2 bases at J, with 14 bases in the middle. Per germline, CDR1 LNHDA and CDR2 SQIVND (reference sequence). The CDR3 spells CASSTRSTGNYGYTF. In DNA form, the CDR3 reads TGTGCCAGTAGTACCCGTTCGACAGGAAACTATGGCTACACCTTC.

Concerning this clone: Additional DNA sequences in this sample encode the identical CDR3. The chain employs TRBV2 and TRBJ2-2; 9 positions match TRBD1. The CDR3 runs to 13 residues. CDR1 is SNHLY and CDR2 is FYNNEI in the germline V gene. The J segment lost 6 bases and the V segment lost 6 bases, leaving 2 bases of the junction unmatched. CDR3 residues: CASRGQGAGELFF. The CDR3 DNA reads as TGTGCCAGCAGGGGACAGGGTGCCGGGGAGCTGTTTTTT. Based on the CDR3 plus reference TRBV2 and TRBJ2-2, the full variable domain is EPEVTQTPSHQVTQMGQEVILRCVPISNHLYFYWYRQILGQKVEFLVSFYNNEISEKSEIFDDQFSVERPDGSNFTLKIRSTKLEDSAMYFCASRGQGAGELFFGEGSRLTVL.

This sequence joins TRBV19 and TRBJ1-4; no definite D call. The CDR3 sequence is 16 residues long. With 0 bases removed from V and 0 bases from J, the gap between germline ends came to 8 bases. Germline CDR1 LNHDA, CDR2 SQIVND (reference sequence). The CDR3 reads CASSIEKIATNEKLFF. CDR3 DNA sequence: TGTGCCAGTAGTATAGAGAAGATAGCAACTAATGAAAAACTGTTTTTT.

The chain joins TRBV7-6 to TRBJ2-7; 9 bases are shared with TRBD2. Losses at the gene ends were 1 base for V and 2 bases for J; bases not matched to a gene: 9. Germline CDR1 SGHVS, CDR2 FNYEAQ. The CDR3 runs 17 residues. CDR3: CASSLDPLAGGTYEQYF. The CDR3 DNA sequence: TGTGCCAGCAGCTTAGACCCACTTGCGGGGGGGACCTACGAGCAGTACTTC.

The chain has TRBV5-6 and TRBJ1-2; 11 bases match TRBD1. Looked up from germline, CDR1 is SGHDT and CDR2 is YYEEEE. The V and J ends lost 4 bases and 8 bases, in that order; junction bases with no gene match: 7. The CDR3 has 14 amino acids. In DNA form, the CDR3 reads TGTGCCAGCAGCCCGGACAGGGGGCGTGGCGGCTACACCTTC. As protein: CASSPDRGRGGYTF.

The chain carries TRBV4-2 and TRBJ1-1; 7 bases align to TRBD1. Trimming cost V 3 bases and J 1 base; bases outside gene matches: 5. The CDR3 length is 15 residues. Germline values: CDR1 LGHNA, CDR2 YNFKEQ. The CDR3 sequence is CASSQENRGNTEAFF. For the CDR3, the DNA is TGTGCCAGCAGCCAGGAAAACAGGGGGAACACTGAAGCTTTCTTT.

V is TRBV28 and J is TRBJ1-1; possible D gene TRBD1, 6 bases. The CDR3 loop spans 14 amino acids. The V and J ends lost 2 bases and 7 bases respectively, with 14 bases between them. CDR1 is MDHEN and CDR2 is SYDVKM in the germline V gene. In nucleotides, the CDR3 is TGTGCCAGCAGTTTAACCAGGGGCGAACTTGAAGCTTTCTTT. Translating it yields CASSLTRGELEAFF.